This T cell receptor beta chain emerged from a study of blood T cells in healthy people across ages. Study-wide points: Strong correlation linked observed beta diversity and percent naive T cells. Changes in expanded clonotypes were possibly confounded, as the CMV status of donors was unknown.

The table lists this clonotype with many counts. The antigen is not known. Together with a sample-barcoded 5' primer, a J-beta primer mix was included in a second PCR lasting about 7 to 12 cycles. Each cDNA molecule was tagged by a template-switch adaptor that had 12 random nucleotides. TCRdb fed the 5' RACE reads into MiXCR, producing one record per CDR3 protein. This sample has about 650,000 distinct CDR3 sequences, with roughly 32% found just once. Germline V gene data show CDR1 as DFQATT and CDR2 as SNEGSKA (reference sequence). The CDR3 is made up of 13 amino acids. V dropped 5 bases and J dropped 1; count of bases not matched to a gene: 3. The extraction recovered at least 5.5 micrograms of total RNA per sample.

The chain links TRBV20-1 to TRBJ1-1; 8 nucleotides line up with TRBD1. The sample was blood. This clonotype was sampled from an elderly woman in good health. Here the CDR3 reads CSAYGQGNTEAFF. Written as DNA, the CDR3 is TGCAGTGCTTACGGACAGGGGAACACTGAAGCTTTCTTT.